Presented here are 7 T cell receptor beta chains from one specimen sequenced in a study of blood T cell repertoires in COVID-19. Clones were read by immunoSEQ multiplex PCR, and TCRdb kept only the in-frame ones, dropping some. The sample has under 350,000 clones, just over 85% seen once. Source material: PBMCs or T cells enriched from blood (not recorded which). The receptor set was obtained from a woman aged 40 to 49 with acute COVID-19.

The CDR3 protein is CASRPSDRAGRGRDYEQYF. In nucleotides, the CDR3 is TGTGCCAGCAGACCATCTGACAGGGCAGGTCGGGGGCGTGACTACGAGCAGTACTTC. The chain combines TRBV7-9 with TRBJ2-7, with a tentative D call TRBD1 (7 bases). Trimming took off 6 bases at V and 3 bases at J, with 30 bases between the two ends. Germline loops: CDR1 SEHNR, CDR2 FQNEAQ (reference sequence). The CDR3 sequence is 19 residues long.

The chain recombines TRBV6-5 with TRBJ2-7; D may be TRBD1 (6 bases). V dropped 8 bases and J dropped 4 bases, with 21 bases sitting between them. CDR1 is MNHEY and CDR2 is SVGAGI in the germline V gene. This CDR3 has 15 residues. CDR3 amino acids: CASADRFPGQYEQYF. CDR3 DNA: TGTGCCAGCGCCGACCGTTTTCCGGGACAATACGAGCAGTACTTC.

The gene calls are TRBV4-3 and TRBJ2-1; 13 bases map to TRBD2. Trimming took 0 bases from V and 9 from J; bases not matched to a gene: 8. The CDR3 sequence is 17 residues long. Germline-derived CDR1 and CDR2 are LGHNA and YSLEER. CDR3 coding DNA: TGCGCCAGCAGCCAAGAACCTACTAGCGGGAGGGCCACTGAGCAGTTCTTC. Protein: CASSQEPTSGRATEQFF.

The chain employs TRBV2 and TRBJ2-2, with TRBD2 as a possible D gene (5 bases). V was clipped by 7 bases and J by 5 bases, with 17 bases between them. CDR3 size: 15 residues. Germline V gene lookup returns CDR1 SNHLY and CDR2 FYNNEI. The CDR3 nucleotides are TGTGCCAGCACAGGCACGGGGTCGAGAACCGGGGAGCTGTTTTTT. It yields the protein CASTGTGSRTGELFF.

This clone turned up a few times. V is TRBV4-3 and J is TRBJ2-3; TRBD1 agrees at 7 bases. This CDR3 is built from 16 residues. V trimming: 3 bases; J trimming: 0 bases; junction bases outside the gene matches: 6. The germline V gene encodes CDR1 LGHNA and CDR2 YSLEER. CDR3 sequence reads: CASSQMGQPSTDTQYF. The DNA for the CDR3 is TGCGCCAGCAGCCAGATGGGACAGCCTAGCACAGATACGCAGTATTTT.

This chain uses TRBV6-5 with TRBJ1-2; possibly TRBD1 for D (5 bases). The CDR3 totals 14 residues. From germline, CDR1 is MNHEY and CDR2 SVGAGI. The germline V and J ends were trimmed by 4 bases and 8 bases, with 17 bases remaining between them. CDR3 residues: CASSSGLSADGYTF. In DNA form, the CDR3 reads TGTGCCAGCAGTTCGGGACTTTCCGCGGACGGCTACACCTTC.

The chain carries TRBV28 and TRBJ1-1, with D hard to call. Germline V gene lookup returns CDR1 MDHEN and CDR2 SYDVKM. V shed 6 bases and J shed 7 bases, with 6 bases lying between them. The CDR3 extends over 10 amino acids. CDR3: CASSSLEAFF. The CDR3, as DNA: TGTGCCAGCAGCTCTCTTGAAGCTTTCTTT.